Here is one T cell receptor (beta chain) with its context. Template switching with 5'RACE generated the TCR cDNA and added a universal primer site and UMIs. TCRdb reprocessed the 5' RACE reads via MiXCR and lists one record per CDR3 protein. The sample includes around 140,000 distinct CDR3 sequences, 7% to 9% seen only once; the top ten take approximately 0.67%. This record belongs to a study of T cells after yellow fever vaccination. The source is a man aged 30 to 39 who received the YFV17D yellow fever vaccine. This specimen was CD4+ T cells sorted from PBMCs, taken 5 days after the yellow fever booster vaccination.

This chain's CDR3 is CASSLWGSPNEKLFF. CDR3 nucleotides: TGTGCCAGCAGCTTATGGGGGTCTCCAAATGAAAAACTGTTTTTT. The V gene is TRBV11-2, the J gene TRBJ1-4, with D tentatively TRBD1 (5 bases). The CDR3 consists of 15 residues. V lost 2 bases and J 5 bases, leaving 12 bases between the germline ends. Germline V gene sequence: CDR1 SGHAT, CDR2 FQNNGV.